This TCR beta chain was sequenced during a study of blood T cell repertoires in COVID-19. At the level of the study: T cells, B-cell-depleted T cells, or PBMCs supplied cDNA or gDNA.

CDR3 length equals 16 residues. Germline CDR1 SGDLS, CDR2 YYNGEE. V gave up 3 bases and J gave up 8 bases; unmatched junction bases: 11. Original processing notes: It was from reference gene primer amplification that nucleated cell counts were estimated. Profiled with immunoSEQ multiplex PCR; TCRdb holds only in-frame clones, not every one. The V and J calls and clone size were taken over from that table, and D and trimming were inferred from the DNA. The table has tens of thousands of clones, under 85% seen once. The TCR sequence derives from a human donor in a cohort sampled during active COVID-19. The sample was peripheral blood. The rearrangement joins TRBV9 to TRBJ2-1, with TRBD2 matching 10 bases. This CDR3 reads CASSAKAGGLVYEQFF. In nucleotides, the CDR3 is TGTGCCAGCAGCGCCAAAGCGGGGGGGCTCGTGTATGAGCAGTTCTTC.